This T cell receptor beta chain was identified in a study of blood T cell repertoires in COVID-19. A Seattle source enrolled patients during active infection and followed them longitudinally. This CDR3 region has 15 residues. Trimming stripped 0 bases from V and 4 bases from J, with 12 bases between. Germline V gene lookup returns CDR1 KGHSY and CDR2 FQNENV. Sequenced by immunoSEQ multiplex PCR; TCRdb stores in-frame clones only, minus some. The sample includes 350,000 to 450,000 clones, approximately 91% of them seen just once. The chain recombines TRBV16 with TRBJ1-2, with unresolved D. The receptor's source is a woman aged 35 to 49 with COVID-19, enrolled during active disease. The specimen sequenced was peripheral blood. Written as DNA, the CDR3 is TGTGCCAGCAGCCAATCGAGCCAGGCCGTCTATGGCTACACCTTC. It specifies CASSQSSQAVYGYTF.